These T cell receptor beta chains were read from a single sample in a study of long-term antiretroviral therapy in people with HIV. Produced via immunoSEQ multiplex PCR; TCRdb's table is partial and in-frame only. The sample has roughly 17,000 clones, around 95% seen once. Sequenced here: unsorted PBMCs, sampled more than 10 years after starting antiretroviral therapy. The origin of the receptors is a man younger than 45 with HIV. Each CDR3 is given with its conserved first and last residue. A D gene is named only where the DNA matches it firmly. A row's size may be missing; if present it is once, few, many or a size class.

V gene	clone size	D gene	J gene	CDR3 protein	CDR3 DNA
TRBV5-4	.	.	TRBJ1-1	CASSGGGNTEAFF	TGTGCCAGCAGCGGCGGAGGGAACACTGAAGCTTTCTTT
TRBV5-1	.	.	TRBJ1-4	CASSLGQTNEKLFF	TGCGCCAGCAGCTTGGGACAGACTAATGAAAAACTGTTTTTT
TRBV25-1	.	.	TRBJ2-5	CASSGGWQETQYF	TGTGCCAGCAGTGGGGGCTGGCAGGAGACCCAGTACTTC
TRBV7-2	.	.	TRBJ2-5	CASSLDTTSTETQYF	TGTGCCAGCAGCTTAGACACAACTAGCACCGAGACCCAGTACTTC
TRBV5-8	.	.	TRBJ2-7	CASSFPGTYEQYF	TGTGCCAGCAGCTTTCCAGGGACCTACGAGCAGTACTTC
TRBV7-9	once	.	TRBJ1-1	CASNAGGNTEAFF	TGTGCCAGCAACGCGGGCGGGAACACTGAAGCTTTCTTT
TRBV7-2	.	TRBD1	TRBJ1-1	CASSQWTGDAFF	TGTGCCAGCAGCCAATGGACAGGGGACGCTTTCTTT
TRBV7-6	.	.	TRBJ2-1	CASSPTSSSSYNEQFF	TGTGCCAGCAGCCCCACCTCATCGAGCTCCTACAATGAGCAGTTCTTC
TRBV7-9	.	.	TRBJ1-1	CASTLDGSNTEAFF	TGTGCCAGCACCCTGGACGGATCGAACACTGAAGCTTTCTTT
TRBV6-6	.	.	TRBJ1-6	CASIPGLRGSPLHF	TGTGCCAGCATCCCGGGACTTCGGGGTTCACCCCTCCACTTT
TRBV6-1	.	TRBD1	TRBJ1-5	CASIRTGGNQPQHF	TGTGCCAGCATCAGAACAGGGGGGAATCAGCCCCAGCATTTT
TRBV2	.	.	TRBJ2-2	CARTVPNTGELFF	TGTGCGAGGACAGTCCCAAACACCGGGGAGCTGTTTTTT
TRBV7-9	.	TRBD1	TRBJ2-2	CASSPGQGDTGELFF	TGTGCCAGCAGCCCGGGACAGGGGGACACCGGGGAGCTGTTTTTT
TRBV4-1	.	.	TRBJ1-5	CASSQGGANNQPQHF	TGCGCCAGCAGCCAAGGAGGGGCTAACAATCAGCCCCAGCATTTT
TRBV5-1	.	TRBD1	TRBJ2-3	CASSLDETGSFTDTQYF	TGCGCCAGCAGCCTCGACGAGACAGGGTCCTTCACAGATACGCAGTATTTT
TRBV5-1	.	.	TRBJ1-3	CASSLAPDRVNTIYF	TGCGCCAGCAGCTTGGCTCCAGACCGGGTCAACACCATATATTTT
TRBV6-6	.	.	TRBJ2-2	CASRLGRGGELFF	TGTGCCTCCCGGTTGGGGCGCGGCGGGGAGCTGTTTTTT
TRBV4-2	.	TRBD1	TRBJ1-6	CASSQDLGGQGYSPLHF	TGTGCCAGCAGCCAAGATTTGGGGGGACAGGGTTATTCACCCCTCCACTTT
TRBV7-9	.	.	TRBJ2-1	CASTLWGENEQFF	TGTGCCAGCACCCTCTGGGGGGAGAATGAGCAGTTCTTC
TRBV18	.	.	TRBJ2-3	CASSPLRAGQGTDTQYF	TGTGCCAGCTCACCACTTCGAGCGGGACAGGGCACAGATACGCAGTATTTT
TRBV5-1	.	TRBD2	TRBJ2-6	CASSPGRAGANVLTF	TGCGCCAGCAGTCCCGGGAGGGCTGGGGCCAACGTCCTGACTTTC
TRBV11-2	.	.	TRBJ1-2	CASSGRPTGGGYTF	TGTGCCAGCAGCGGACGGCCGACAGGAGGTGGCTACACCTTC
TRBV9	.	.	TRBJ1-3	CASSATGKSGNTIYF	TGTGCCAGCAGCGCCACAGGGAAATCTGGAAACACCATATATTTT